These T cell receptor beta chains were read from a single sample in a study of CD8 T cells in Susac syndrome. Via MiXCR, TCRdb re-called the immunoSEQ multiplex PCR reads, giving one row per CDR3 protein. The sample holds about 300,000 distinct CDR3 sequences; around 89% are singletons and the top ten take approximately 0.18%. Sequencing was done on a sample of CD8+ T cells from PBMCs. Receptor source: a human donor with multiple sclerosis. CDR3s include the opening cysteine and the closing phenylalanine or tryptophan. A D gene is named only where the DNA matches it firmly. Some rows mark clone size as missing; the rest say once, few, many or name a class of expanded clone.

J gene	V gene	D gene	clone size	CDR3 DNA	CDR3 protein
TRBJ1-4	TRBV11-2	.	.	TGTGCCAGCAGCGATCCCCGGTGGCAGGCCCCTAATGAAAAACTGTTTTTT	CASSDPRWQAPNEKLFF
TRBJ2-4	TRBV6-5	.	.	TGTGCCAGCAGTTCCTGGCGCGACTTAGCCAAAAACATTCAGTACTTC	CASSSWRDLAKNIQYF
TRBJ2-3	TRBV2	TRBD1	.	TGTGCCAGCAGTGAGAGGACAGGGGGCACAGATACGCAGTATTTT	CASSERTGGTDTQYF
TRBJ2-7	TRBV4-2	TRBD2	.	TGTGCCAGCAGCCCCTCCCCCGGGACTAGCTCTCTCGAGCAGTACTTC	CASSPSPGTSSLEQYF
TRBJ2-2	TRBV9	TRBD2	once	TGTGCCAGCAGCCCCACGGCGGGGGTGTTGACCGGGGAGCTGTTTTTT	CASSPTAGVLTGELFF
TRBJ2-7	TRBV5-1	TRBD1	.	TGCGCCAGCAGAGCGACAGGGGGAGTGGACGAGCAGTACTTC	CASRATGGVDEQYF
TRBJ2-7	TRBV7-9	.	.	TGTGCCAGCAGACCCGTCACCTACGAGCAGTACTTC	CASRPVTYEQYF
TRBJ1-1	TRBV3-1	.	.	TGTGCCAGCAGCCATCTCGACAGCTTATACACTGAAGCTTTCTTT	CASSHLDSLYTEAFF
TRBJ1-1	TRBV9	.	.	TGTGCCAGCAGTTATGGTGAAGCGAACACTGAAGCTTTCTTT	CASSYGEANTEAFF
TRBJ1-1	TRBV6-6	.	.	TGTGCCAGCAGTGACAGGTTTGACACTGAAGCTTTCTTT	CASSDRFDTEAFF
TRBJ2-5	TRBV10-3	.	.	TGTGCCATCAGTGAGTCGATTGGCACGGAGGAGACCCAGTACTTC	CAISESIGTEETQYF
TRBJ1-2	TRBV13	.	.	TGTGCCAGCAGCTTATCGGCCCAGGATGGCTACACCTTC	CASSLSAQDGYTF
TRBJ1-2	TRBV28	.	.	TGTGCCAGCAGTGCCAGACTCCTCAACTATGGCTACACCTTC	CASSARLLNYGYTF
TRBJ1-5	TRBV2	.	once	TGTGCCAGCAGATTGGACGGGTTTAGCAATCAGCCCCAGCATTTT	CASRLDGFSNQPQHF
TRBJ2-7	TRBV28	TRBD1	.	TGTGCCAGCAGCTCTTTTTTTGGGACAGGGGCTACCTACGAGCAGTACTTC	CASSSFFGTGATYEQYF
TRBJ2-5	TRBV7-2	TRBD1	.	TGTGCCAGCAGCCTGAACCCGACAGGGGGCGGGGAGACCCAGTACTTC	CASSLNPTGGGETQYF
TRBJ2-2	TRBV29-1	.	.	TGCAGCGTTGAAGATCAGCGTCCCGGGGAGCTGTTTTTT	CSVEDQRPGELFF
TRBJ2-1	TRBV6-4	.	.	TGTGCCAGCAGTGACTCTCGCCAAGGGGACACCCATCGGCAGTTCTTC	CASSDSRQGDTHRQFF
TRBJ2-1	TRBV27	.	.	TGTGCCAGCAAGAAACCGACTTCCTACAATGAGCAGTTCTTC	CASKKPTSYNEQFF
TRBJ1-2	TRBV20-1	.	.	TGCAGTGCTCCACCTTGGGGTCATGGCTACACCTTC	CSAPPWGHGYTF
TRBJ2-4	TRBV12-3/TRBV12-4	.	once	TGTGCCAGCAGTTTAGCGGGAGAGATGGACATTCAGTACTTC	CASSLAGEMDIQYF
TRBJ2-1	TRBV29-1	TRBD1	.	TGCAGCGACCAACCGGGACAGTGGAGCTCTGAGCAGTTCTTC	CSDQPGQWSSEQFF
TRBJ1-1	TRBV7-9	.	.	TGTGCCAGCAGAACCATGGGCACTGAAGCTTTCTTT	CASRTMGTEAFF
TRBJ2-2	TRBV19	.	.	TGTGCCAGTAGCCTCGCAGTCGGCACCGGGGAGCTGTTTTTT	CASSLAVGTGELFF
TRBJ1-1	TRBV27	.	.	TGTGCCAGCAGTTTTGTGGAGGGCTATACTGAAGCTTTCTTT	CASSFVEGYTEAFF
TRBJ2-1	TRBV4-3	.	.	TGCGCCAGCAGCCACCTGCAGGAGGAGCAGTTCTTC	CASSHLQEEQFF
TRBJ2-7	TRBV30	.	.	TGTGCCTGGAGTCTGGGGAATTCCTACGAGCAGTACTTC	CAWSLGNSYEQYF
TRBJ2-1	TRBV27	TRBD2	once	TGTGCCAGCAGTTTACTGGGGACTAGGGAGAATGAGCAGTTCTTC	CASSLLGTRENEQFF
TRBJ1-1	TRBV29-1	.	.	TGCAGCGTCAAGCGAGGCGGCACTGAAGCTTTCTTT	CSVKRGGTEAFF
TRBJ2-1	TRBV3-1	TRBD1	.	TGTGCCAGCGGGACAGGGATGCAGTTCTTC	CASGTGMQFF
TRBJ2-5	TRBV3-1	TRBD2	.	TGTGCCAGCAGCCAAGATCTTGGGCTAGCGGGACTTCAAGAGACCCAGTACTTC	CASSQDLGLAGLQETQYF
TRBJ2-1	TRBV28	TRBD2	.	TGTGCCAGCAGTTTCCTCAGACTAGCCGCGTCAAATGAGCAGTTCTTC	CASSFLRLAASNEQFF
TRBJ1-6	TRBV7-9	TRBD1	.	TGTGCCAGCAGCCACGACAGGGATAATTCACCCCTCCACTTT	CASSHDRDNSPLHF
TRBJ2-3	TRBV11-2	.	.	TGTGCCAGCAGCTGGACGGCGCCAGATACGCAGTATTTT	CASSWTAPDTQYF
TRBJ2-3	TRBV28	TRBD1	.	TGTGCCAGCAGTTTACTGACAGGGGGGTCGGATACGCAGTATTTT	CASSLLTGGSDTQYF
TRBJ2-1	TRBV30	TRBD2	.	TGTGCCTGGAGGGTAGCGGGAGCGACCTACAATGAGCAGTTCTTC	CAWRVAGATYNEQFF
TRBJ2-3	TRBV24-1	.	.	TGTGCCACCAGTGATCCACAAGAATCCCCTAGCACAGATACGCAGTATTTT	CATSDPQESPSTDTQYF
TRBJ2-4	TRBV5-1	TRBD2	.	TGCGCCAGCAGCTTGAGGGCGGGAGGGCCTGGAAACATTCAGTACTTC	CASSLRAGGPGNIQYF
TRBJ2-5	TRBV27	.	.	TGTGCCAGCAGTCCCCCCCCAGGCTTTCGAGCTGAGACCCAGTACTTC	CASSPPPGFRAETQYF
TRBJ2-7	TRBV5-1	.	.	TGCGCCAGCAGCTTCGACAGGCAGATTCCCTCCTACGAGCAGTACTTC	CASSFDRQIPSYEQYF
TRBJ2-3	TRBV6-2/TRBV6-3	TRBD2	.	TGTGCCAGCAGCTCGGGACTAGCGGGTATATCGAGCACAGATACGCAGTATTTT	CASSSGLAGISSTDTQYF
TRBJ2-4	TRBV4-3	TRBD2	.	TGCGCCAGCAGCCAAGATTGGCTAGCGGGACACACTAAAAACATTCAGTACTTC	CASSQDWLAGHTKNIQYF
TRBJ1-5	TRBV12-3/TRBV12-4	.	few	TGTGCCAGCTCATACTCTCCGTCAAATCAGCCCCAGCATTTT	CASSYSPSNQPQHF
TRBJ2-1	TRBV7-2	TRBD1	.	TGTGCCAGCAGCCCCGGGACAGGGGGTCTCAATGAGCAGTTCTTC	CASSPGTGGLNEQFF
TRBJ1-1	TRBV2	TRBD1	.	TGTGCCAGCAGTGATATACAGGGGACTGAAGCTTTCTTT	CASSDIQGTEAFF
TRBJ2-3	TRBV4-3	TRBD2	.	TGCGCCAGCAGCTCCTCGGTAGCGGGACCAGATACGCAGTATTTT	CASSSSVAGPDTQYF
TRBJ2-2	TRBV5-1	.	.	TGCGCCAGCGGGCTAGTCACAGCCCTGGAGGTGCCCGGGGAGCTGTTTTTT	CASGLVTALEVPGELFF
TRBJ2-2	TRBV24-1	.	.	TGTGCCACCAGGGGCACGGGGCCAACCTCCGGGGAGCTGTTTTTT	CATRGTGPTSGELFF
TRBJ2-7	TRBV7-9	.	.	TGTGCCAGCAGCTTAGGACAACGAACCTACGAGCAGTACTTC	CASSLGQRTYEQYF
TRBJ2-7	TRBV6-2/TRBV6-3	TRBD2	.	TGTGCCAGCAGTCCCGGACTAGCGGGAGGATCCTACGAGCAGTACTTC	CASSPGLAGGSYEQYF
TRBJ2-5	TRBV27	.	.	TGTGCCAGCAAGGTGTGGGGGGCCGAGACCCAGTACTTC	CASKVWGAETQYF
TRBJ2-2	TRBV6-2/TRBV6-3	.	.	TGTGCCAGCCTTACCGGGCACGAGGTGGCCGGGGAGCTGTTTTTT	CASLTGHEVAGELFF
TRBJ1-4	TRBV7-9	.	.	TGTGCCAGCAGCTCCCCCCTTAAAGAAAAACTGTTTTTT	CASSSPLKEKLFF
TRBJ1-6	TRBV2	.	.	TGTGCCAGCAGTGGTCTGGGGAACTCACCCCTCCACTTT	CASSGLGNSPLHF
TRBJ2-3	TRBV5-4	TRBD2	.	TGTGCCAGCAGCTTGGTGGCGGGGGGAGATACGCAGTATTTT	CASSLVAGGDTQYF
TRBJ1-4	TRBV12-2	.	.	TGTGCAAGTCGCTCAGGGGGGGAGAATGAAAAACTGTTTTTT	CASRSGGENEKLFF
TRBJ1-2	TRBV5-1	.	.	TGCGCCAGCAGCTTGGCTGGGGCCGCCGACTATGGCTACACCTTC	CASSLAGAADYGYTF
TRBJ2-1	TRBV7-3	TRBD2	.	TGTGCCAGCAGCCCATCGGCACTAGCGGGGACTGAGCAGTTCTTC	CASSPSALAGTEQFF
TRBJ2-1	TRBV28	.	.	TGTGCCAGCAGTAGACCGACCGGGACTCACATGACCTTGGAGTTCTTC	CASSRPTGTHMTLEFF